A single sample gave rise to the 11 T cell receptor beta chains below, sequenced in a study of blood T cell repertoires in COVID-19. TCRdb's copy holds only in-frame clones and misses some; the assay was immunoSEQ multiplex PCR. The table includes roughly 150,000 clones, approximately 91% detected once. The sample comprised peripheral blood. All receptors derive from a man between 18 and 35 years old with acute or convalescent COVID-19.

The table lists this clone with a few counts. The chain recombines TRBV19 with TRBJ2-1; 7 nucleotides align to TRBD1. The trim removed 7 bases at V and 7 bases at J, leaving 7 bases unmatched. Germline V gene data show CDR1 as LNHDA and CDR2 as SQIVND (reference sequence). The CDR3 loop spans 13 amino acids. DNA for the CDR3: TGTGCCAGTACGCCAAGGACAGGAAATGAGCAGTTCTTC. Amino acids: CASTPRTGNEQFF.

The rearrangement joins TRBV3-1 (or the pseudogene TRBV3-2) to TRBJ2-1; D ambiguous. The CDR3 spans 12 residues. Deletions cut 4 bases from V and 7 bases from J, with 8 bases between. CDR1 is LGHDT and CDR2 is YNNKEL in the germline V gene (reference sequence). CDR3 DNA: TGTGCCAGCAGCCCAACCAGGAATGAGCAGTTCTTC. Residues: CASSPTRNEQFF.

This clone has just a few counts. This sequence joins TRBV29-1 and TRBJ2-6; D call uncertain. Germline lookup yields CDR1 SQVTM and CDR2 ANQGSEA. The CDR3 is made up of 14 amino acids. Between the trimmed V and J ends, which lost 3 bases and 0 bases, there was a span of 6 bases. The CDR3 is CSVDSGSGANVLTF. The CDR3 DNA sequence: TGCAGCGTTGATTCGGGCTCTGGGGCCAACGTCCTGACTTTC.

The V gene is TRBV27, the J gene TRBJ1-5; 7 positions match TRBD1. With V trimmed by 4 bases and J by 5 bases, 8 bases remained unmatched. CDR1 and CDR2 from the germline V gene are MNHEY and SMNVEV (reference sequence). The CDR3 has 15 amino acids. The CDR3 sequence is CASSSQGRGDQPQHF. The CDR3 DNA reads as TGTGCCAGCAGTTCACAGGGGAGAGGGGATCAGCCCCAGCATTTT.

This chain joins TRBV19 and TRBJ2-4, with a possible D match to TRBD1 (7 bases). The CDR3 runs 16 residues. Germline V lookup: CDR1 LNHDA, CDR2 SQIVND (reference sequence). V lost 5 bases and J lost 5, with 19 bases in between. CDR3 sequence (DNA): TGTGCCAGTAGTGGCCCCCCCAGGGGGGCGCAAAACATTCAGTACTTC. This codes for CASSGPPRGAQNIQYF. Together with reference TRBV19 and TRBJ2-4, the CDR3 gives the full variable domain: DGGITQSPKYLFRKEGQNVTLSCEQNLNHDAMYWYRQDPGQGLRLIYYSQIVNDFQKGDIAEGYSVSREKKESFPLTVTSAQKNPTAFYLCASSGPPRGAQNIQYFGAGTRLSVL.

In its sample, this clone was seen once. J is TRBJ1-5 and V is TRBV30; 11 nucleotides match TRBD1. Trimming took 2 bases from V and 7 from J; bases not matched to a gene: 4. CDR3 size: 14 residues. Germline values: CDR1 GTSNPN, CDR2 SVGIG (reference sequence). The chain's CDR3 is CAWSKDRGHQPQHF. CDR3 in DNA: TGTGCCTGGAGTAAGGACAGGGGGCACCAGCCCCAGCATTTT.

The chain couples TRBV5-1 to TRBJ1-2; tentatively, D is TRBD1 (5 bases). The germline V gene has CDR1 SGHRS and CDR2 YFSETQ. Between the trimmed V and J ends, which lost 0 bases and 6 bases, there was a span of 9 bases. The CDR3 is made up of 13 amino acids. In DNA form, the CDR3 reads TGCGCCAGCAGCTTGGAAGGGGCGGATGGCTACACCTTC. It specifies CASSLEGADGYTF.

The chain recombines TRBV19 with TRBJ1-3; possibly TRBD1 for D (5 bases). The CDR3 contains 17 residues. Deletions cut 3 bases from V and 2 bases from J, with 17 bases between. CDR1 and CDR2 from the germline V gene are LNHDA and SQIVND (reference sequence). CDR3 residues: CASSIRQGSWAGNTIYF. The CDR3, as DNA: TGTGCCAGTAGTATTCGGCAGGGAAGTTGGGCTGGAAACACCATATATTTT.

This chain uses TRBV11-2 with TRBJ1-3; D unresolved. Trimming removed 2 bases from V and 0 bases from J, with 14 bases in between. The CDR3 sequence is 17 residues long. Germline CDR1 SGHAT, CDR2 FQNNGV. The CDR3 sequence is CASSLMPIESSGNTIYF. As DNA, the CDR3 is TGTGCCAGCAGCTTAATGCCCATAGAGAGCTCTGGAAACACCATATATTTT.

This chain joins TRBV27 and TRBJ1-5; no clear D. The CDR3 loop spans 17 amino acids. The germline V gene has CDR1 MNHEY and CDR2 SMNVEV (reference sequence). Trimming shortened V by 2 bases and J by 2 bases, and 16 bases separated the two germline ends. The CDR3 loop reads CASSLRAGRAGNQPQHF. The CDR3, as DNA: TGTGCCAGCAGTTTACGGGCCGGGCGGGCTGGCAATCAGCCCCAGCATTTT.

J is TRBJ2-3 and V is TRBV7-2; 14 bases map to TRBD2. V lost 5 bases to trimming and J lost 4 bases; unmatched junction nucleotides: 2. The CDR3 has 15 residues. Per germline, CDR1 SGHTA and CDR2 FQGNSA. CDR3 nucleotides: TGTGCCAGCAGCCCGGGACTAGCGGGAGCAGATACGCAGTATTTT. This encodes CASSPGLAGADTQYF.